Listed here are 5 T cell receptor delta chains from one sample, sequenced in a study of γδ T cells in repeated Plasmodium falciparum infection. TCRdb reprocessed the multiplex PCR reads through CATT. The top ten hold 8.5% to 10% of the sample, which has 80,000 to 95,000 delta-chain clones, around 1.4% seen once. Vgamma9/Vdelta2+ and Vdelta2-negative gammadelta T cells were flow-sorted from PBMC for bulk sequencing. Input material: gamma-delta T cells from blood. The source of these receptors is a pool of human donors (malaria-infected and uninfected, not separated).

This clone was seen only a few times. TCRdb attributes to this sequence the protein of a much larger clone, which differs from the DNA translation at residue 10; a read error is likely, and the protein displayed is translated from the DNA. The gene calls are TRDV1 and TRDJ1; 9 bases are shared with TRDD2. The J gene was missing in TCRdb and was found by matching the end of the DNA to germline. CDR1 and CDR2 from the germline V gene are TSWWSYY and QGS. Trimming removed 3 bases from V and 0 bases from J; junction bases left unmatched: 23. The CDR3 contains 22 residues. The CDR3 here is CALGDSFLRSQVLNLYTDKLIF. The CDR3 DNA reads TGTGCTCTTGGGGATTCCTTCCTACGGAGTCAGGTACTGAATTTGTACACCGATAAACTCATCTTT.

As to this clone: The protein TCRdb lists belongs to a much larger clone and differs from this DNA's translation at residue 11, which points to a read error; the protein shown is made from the DNA. The V and J genes are TRDV3 and TRDJ1, with D tentatively TRDD1 or TRDD3 (5 bases each). Germline matching of the DNA provided the J gene here, since TCRdb leaves it blank. CDR3 length: 14 residues. Germline loops: CDR1 TVYSNPD, CDR2 GDNSRS (reference sequence). CDR3 residues: CAWKSGGYTDRLIF. CDR3 nucleotide sequence: TGTGCCTGGAAATCCGGGGGGTACACCGATAGACTCATCTTT.

This clone was observed many times. The protein given by TCRdb reflects a much larger clone and differs at residue 6 from this DNA's translation, likely from a read error; the protein shown is the DNA's translation. V usage is TRDV1 and J usage is TRDJ1; 7 nucleotides match TRDD3. This CDR3 is built from 17 residues. V shed 2 bases and J 1 base; nucleotides not matched to a gene: 10. CDR1 is TSWWSYY, CDR2 QGS, per germline. The CDR3 loop is CALGEGLGLRATDKLIF. In DNA, the CDR3 is TGTGCTCTTGGGGAAGGACTGGGGCTTAGGGCCACCGATAAACTCATCTTT.

On this clone itself: A far larger clone is off by one base, so a read error is likely. The same CDR3 can be traced to other DNA sequences in this sample. This chain uses TRDV1 with TRDJ1; D may be TRDD3 (8 bases). Germline-derived CDR1 and CDR2 are TSWWSYY and QGS. The CDR3 consists of 21 residues. The germline V and J ends were trimmed by 3 bases and 2 bases, with 31 bases remaining between them. CDR3 residues: CALGELKSFLKYWGDTDKLIF. The CDR3 DNA sequence: TGTGCTCTTGGGGAGCTGAAGAGCTTCCTAAAGTACTGGGGGGATACCGATAAACTCATCTTT.

Notes on this clone: The protein TCRdb gives is from a much larger clone and does not agree with this DNA's translation at residue 12, likely a read error; the protein shown here comes from the DNA. The genes are TRDV1 and TRDJ1, with a possible D match to TRDD2 (7 bases). The J gene comes from matching the DNA to germline here; TCRdb lacks it. The CDR3 sequence is 19 residues long. From germline, CDR1 is TSWWSYY and CDR2 QGS. V dropped 2 bases and J dropped 3 bases, with 25 bases sitting between them. The CDR3: CALGEACLPYPWGADKLIF. The CDR3 bases are TGTGCTCTTGGGGAAGCCTGCCTTCCTTACCCTTGGGGGGCCGATAAACTCATCTTT.